This T cell receptor beta chain was sequenced in a study of tumor-infiltrating lymphocytes in oesophageal squamous cell carcinoma. Trimming took off 8 bases at V and 3 bases at J, with 10 bases between the two ends. Germline loops: CDR1 SNHLY, CDR2 FYNNEI. The CDR3 has 12 residues. This clonotype has a handful of counts. TCRdb re-called the PCR reads with MiXCR, one entry per CDR3 protein. The repertoire holds some 10,000 distinct CDR3 sequences, with about 54% as singletons. J is TRBJ1-1 and V is TRBV2; tentative D call: TRBD1 (5 bases). This TCR was recovered from a male donor with esophageal squamous cell carcinoma. The specimen sequenced was esophageal tumor tissue. This CDR3 reads CASRGTHTEAFF. In nucleotides, the CDR3 is TGTGCCAGCCGGGGGACCCACACTGAAGCTTTCTTT.